This is a list of T cell receptor beta chains from one sample in a study of beta chain features in type 1 diabetes. Assay: immunoSEQ multiplex PCR; the TCRdb copy retains only in-frame clones and omits some. The table shows more than 300,000 clones, with about a tenth occurring only once. Input material: central memory CD4+ T cells from blood. All receptors derive from a man aged 25-40 years with type 1 diabetes. The CDR3 runs from the conserved cysteine through the conserved F or W. The D gene is left open where the match is weak. Rows may omit the clone size; those that give it use once, few, many or a size class.

V	size	D	J	CDR3	DNA
TRBV5-6	.	.	TRBJ1-2	CASSLVIMIYGYTF	TGTGCCAGCAGCTTGGTCATAATGATTTATGGCTACACCTTC
TRBV19	.	.	TRBJ1-1	CASSPWGRPSPEAFF	TGTGCCAGTAGCCCCTGGGGCAGACCATCACCTGAAGCTTTCTTT
TRBV5-1	.	.	TRBJ2-2	CASTAGAANTGELFF	TGCGCCAGCACTGCGGGGGCCGCGAACACCGGGGAGCTGTTTTTT
TRBV30	.	TRBD1	TRBJ2-3	CAWSGQGSATDTQYF	TGTGCCTGGAGTGGACAGGGGAGCGCCACAGATACGCAGTATTTT
TRBV28	.	.	TRBJ1-2	CASSLFPGLYGYTF	TGTGCCAGCAGTTTATTCCCCGGTCTTTATGGCTACACCTTC
TRBV7-6	few	TRBD1	TRBJ2-2	CASSGTGRTGELFF	TGTGCCAGCAGCGGGACAGGGCGGACCGGGGAGCTGTTTTTT
TRBV7-9	few	.	TRBJ1-2	CASSLGQADHYGYTF	TGTGCCAGCAGCTTAGGTCAGGCTGACCACTATGGCTACACCTTC
TRBV9	.	TRBD2	TRBJ2-7	CASSLGGSSSYEQYF	TGTGCCAGCAGCTTGGGGGGGTCCTCCTCCTACGAGCAGTACTTC
TRBV10-3	.	TRBD1	TRBJ2-2	CAISDRQGVNTGELFF	TGTGCCATCAGTGACAGACAGGGAGTGAACACCGGGGAGCTGTTTTTT
TRBV7-2	few	.	TRBJ1-6	CASRARRSPLHF	TGTGCCAGCAGGGCGCGGCGTTCACCCCTCCACTTT
TRBV29-1	.	.	TRBJ1-1	CSVEDNLKAFF	TGCAGCGTTGAGGATAATCTAAAAGCTTTCTTT
TRBV2	.	TRBD2	TRBJ2-2	CASGSKRGTGELFF	TGTGCCAGCGGGAGTAAGCGGGGAACCGGGGAGCTGTTTTTT
TRBV5-1	few	.	TRBJ1-2	CASSSGPYREFGYTF	TGCGCCAGCAGCTCCGGGCCTTATAGGGAGTTTGGCTACACCTTC
TRBV9	.	TRBD1	TRBJ2-5	CASGSTGAGETQYF	TGTGCCAGCGGGTCCACAGGGGCCGGGGAGACCCAGTACTTC
TRBV29-1	.	.	TRBJ2-3	CSSKGLAGASTDTQYF	TGCAGCTCCAAGGGCTTGGCGGGGGCAAGCACAGATACGCAGTATTTT
TRBV11-2	.	TRBD2	TRBJ2-7	CASSLEAGYYEQYF	TGTGCCAGCAGCTTAGAAGCGGGGTATTACGAGCAGTACTTC
TRBV27	few	.	TRBJ2-3	CASSPRGGVAQYF	TGTGCCAGCAGTCCTAGGGGGGGTGTGGCGCAGTATTTT
TRBV28	few	TRBD2	TRBJ2-3	CASSLGDYRDTQYF	TGTGCCAGCAGTTTAGGGGACTACAGAGATACGCAGTATTTT
TRBV29-1	.	.	TRBJ2-3	CSVDQAGGTDTQYF	TGCAGCGTTGATCAAGCGGGTGGCACAGATACGCAGTATTTT
TRBV7-8	.	.	TRBJ2-5	CASTQYGSQETQYF	TGTGCCAGCACCCAATATGGCAGCCAAGAGACCCAGTACTTC
TRBV4-1	few	TRBD1	TRBJ2-3	CASSQDGPPRTGGSTDTQYF	TGCGCCAGCAGCCAAGATGGCCCCCCCCGGACAGGGGGGAGCACAGATACGCAGTATTTT
TRBV7-9	.	.	TRBJ1-2	CASSLITENYGYTF	TGTGCCAGCAGCTTAATTACAGAGAACTATGGCTACACCTTC
TRBV2	.	TRBD1	TRBJ2-3	CASNLLGTGTDTQYF	TGTGCCAGCAATCTACTAGGGACAGGCACAGATACGCAGTATTTT
TRBV5-4	.	TRBD1	TRBJ1-2	CASTAEDRGNYGYTF	TGTGCCAGCACGGCGGAGGACAGGGGCAACTATGGCTACACCTTC
TRBV6-5	few	.	TRBJ2-7	CASSYFYEQYF	TGTGCCAGCAGTTACTTCTACGAGCAGTACTTC